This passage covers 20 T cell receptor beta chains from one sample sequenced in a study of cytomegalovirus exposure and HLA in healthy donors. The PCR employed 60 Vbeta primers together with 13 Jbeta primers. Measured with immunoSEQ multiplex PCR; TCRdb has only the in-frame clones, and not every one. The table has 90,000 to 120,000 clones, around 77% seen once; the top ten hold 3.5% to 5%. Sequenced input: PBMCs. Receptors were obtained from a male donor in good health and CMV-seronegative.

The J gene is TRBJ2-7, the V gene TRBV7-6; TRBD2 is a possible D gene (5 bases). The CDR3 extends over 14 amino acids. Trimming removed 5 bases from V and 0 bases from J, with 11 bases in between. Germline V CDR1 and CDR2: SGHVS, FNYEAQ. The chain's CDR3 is CASSEDWSSYEQYF. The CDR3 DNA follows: TGTGCCAGCAGCGAGGACTGGAGCTCCTACGAGCAGTACTTC.

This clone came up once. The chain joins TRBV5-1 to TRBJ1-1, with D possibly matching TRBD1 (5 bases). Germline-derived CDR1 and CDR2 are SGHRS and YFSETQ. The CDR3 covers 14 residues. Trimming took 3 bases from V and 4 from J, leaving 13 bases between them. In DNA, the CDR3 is TGCGCCAGCAGCTCAAAAGACCAGGGCACTGAAGCTTTCTTT. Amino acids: CASSSKDQGTEAFF.

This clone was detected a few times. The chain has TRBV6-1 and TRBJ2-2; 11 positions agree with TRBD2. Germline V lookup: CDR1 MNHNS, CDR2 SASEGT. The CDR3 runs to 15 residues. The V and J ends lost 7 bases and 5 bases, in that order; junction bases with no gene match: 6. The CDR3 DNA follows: TGTGCCAGCAATCTAGCGGGAGGAGGGACCGGGGAGCTGTTTTTT. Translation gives CASNLAGGGTGELFF.

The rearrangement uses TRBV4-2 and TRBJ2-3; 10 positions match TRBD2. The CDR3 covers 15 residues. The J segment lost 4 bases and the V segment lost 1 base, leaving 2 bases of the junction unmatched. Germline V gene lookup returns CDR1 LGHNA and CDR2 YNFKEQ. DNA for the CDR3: TGTGCCAGCAGCCAAGGGACTAGCGGCCCAGATACGCAGTATTTT. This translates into CASSQGTSGPDTQYF.

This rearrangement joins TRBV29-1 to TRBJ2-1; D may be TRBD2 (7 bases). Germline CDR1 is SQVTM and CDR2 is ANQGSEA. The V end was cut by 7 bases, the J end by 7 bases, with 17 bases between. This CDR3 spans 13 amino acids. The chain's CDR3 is CSGRGGADNEQFF. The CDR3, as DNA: TGCAGCGGACGAGGGGGGGCGGATAATGAGCAGTTCTTC.

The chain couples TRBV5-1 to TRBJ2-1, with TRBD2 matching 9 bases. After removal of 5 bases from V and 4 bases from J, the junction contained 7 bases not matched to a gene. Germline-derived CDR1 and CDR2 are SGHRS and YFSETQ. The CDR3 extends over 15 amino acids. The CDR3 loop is CASSGAGGTYNEQFF. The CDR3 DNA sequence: TGCGCCAGCAGTGGGGCGGGAGGGACTTACAATGAGCAGTTCTTC.

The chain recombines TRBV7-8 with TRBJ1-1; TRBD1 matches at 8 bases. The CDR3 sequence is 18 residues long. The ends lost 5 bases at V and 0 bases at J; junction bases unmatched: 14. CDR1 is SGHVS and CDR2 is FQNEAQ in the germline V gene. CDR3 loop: CASSERTGKVFMNTEAFF. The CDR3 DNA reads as TGTGCCAGCAGCGAAAGGACAGGGAAAGTATTCATGAACACTGAAGCTTTCTTT. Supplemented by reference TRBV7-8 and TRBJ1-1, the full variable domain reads GAGVSQSPRYKVAKRGQDVALRCDPISGHVSLFWYQQALGQGPEFLTYFQNEAQLDKSGLPSDRFFAERPEGSVSTLKIQRTQQEDSAVYLCASSERTGKVFMNTEAFFGQGTRLTVV.

CDR3 amino acids: CASSTPHESPSYNEQFF. CDR3 nucleotide sequence: TGTGCCAGCAGTACGCCGCATGAGTCCCCCTCCTACAATGAGCAGTTCTTC. The chain has TRBV7-8 and TRBJ2-1; no firm D call. The CDR3 spans 17 residues. V lost 6 bases and J 0 bases, leaving 18 bases between the germline ends. Germline V gene data show CDR1 as SGHVS and CDR2 as FQNEAQ.

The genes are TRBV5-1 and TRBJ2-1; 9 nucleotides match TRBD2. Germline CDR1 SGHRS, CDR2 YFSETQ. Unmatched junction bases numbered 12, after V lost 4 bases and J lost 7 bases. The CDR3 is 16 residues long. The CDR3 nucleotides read TGCGCCAGCAGCCACGGGACTAGCCATCGTTTAAATGAGCAGTTCTTC. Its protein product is CASSHGTSHRLNEQFF.

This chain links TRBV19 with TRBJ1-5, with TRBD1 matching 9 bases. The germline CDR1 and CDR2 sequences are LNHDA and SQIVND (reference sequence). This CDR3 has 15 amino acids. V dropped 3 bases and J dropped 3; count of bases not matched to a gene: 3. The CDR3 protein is CASSIGDRANQPQHF. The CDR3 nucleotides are TGTGCCAGTAGTATCGGGGACAGGGCCAATCAGCCCCAGCATTTT.

CDR3 amino acids: CASSRADSQPQHF. Written as DNA, the CDR3 is TGTGCCAGCAGTCGCGCCGACAGCCAGCCCCAGCATTTT. The rearrangement uses TRBV6-5 and TRBJ1-5; TRBD1 is a possible D gene (5 bases). CDR3 size: 13 residues. Trimming stripped 5 bases from V and 7 bases from J, with 12 bases between. The germline CDR1 and CDR2 sequences are MNHEY and SVGAGI.

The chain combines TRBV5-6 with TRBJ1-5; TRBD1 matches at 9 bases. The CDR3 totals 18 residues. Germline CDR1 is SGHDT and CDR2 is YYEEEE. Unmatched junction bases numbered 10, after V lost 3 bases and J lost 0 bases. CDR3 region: CASSSSPTGGLSNQPQHF. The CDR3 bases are TGTGCCAGCAGCTCTTCTCCCACAGGGGGCCTTAGCAATCAGCCCCAGCATTTT.

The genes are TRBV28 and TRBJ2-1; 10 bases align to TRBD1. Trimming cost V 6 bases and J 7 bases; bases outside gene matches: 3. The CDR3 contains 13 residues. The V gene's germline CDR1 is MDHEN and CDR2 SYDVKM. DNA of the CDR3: TGTGCCAGCAGGGACAGGGGGTGGAATGAGCAGTTCTTC. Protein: CASRDRGWNEQFF.

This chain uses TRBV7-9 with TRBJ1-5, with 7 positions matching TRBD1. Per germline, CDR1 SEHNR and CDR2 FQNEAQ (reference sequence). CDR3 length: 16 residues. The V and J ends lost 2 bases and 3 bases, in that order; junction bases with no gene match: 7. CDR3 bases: TGTGCCAGCAGCTTATTTGCAGGGGGTAACAATCAGCCCCAGCATTTT. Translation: CASSLFAGGNNQPQHF.

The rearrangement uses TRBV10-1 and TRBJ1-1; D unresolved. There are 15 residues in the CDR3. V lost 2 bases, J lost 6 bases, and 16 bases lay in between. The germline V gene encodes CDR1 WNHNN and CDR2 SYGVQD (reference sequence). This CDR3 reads CASSEGDPSVAEAFF. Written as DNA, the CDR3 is TGCGCCAGCAGTGAGGGAGACCCATCTGTCGCTGAAGCTTTCTTT.

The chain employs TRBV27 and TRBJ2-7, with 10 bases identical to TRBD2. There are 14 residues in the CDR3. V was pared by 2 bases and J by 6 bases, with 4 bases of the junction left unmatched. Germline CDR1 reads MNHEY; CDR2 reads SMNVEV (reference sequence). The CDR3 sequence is CASSLRLAGAEQYF. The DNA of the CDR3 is TGTGCCAGCAGTTTAAGGCTAGCGGGAGCCGAGCAGTACTTC.

The CDR3 DNA is TGTGCCAGCAGCTTAGCGGCCAATGAGCAGTTCTTC. Protein sequence: CASSLAANEQFF. The rearrangement joins TRBV7-2 to TRBJ2-1; D is unresolved. CDR1 is SGHTA, CDR2 FQGNSA, per germline. The CDR3 spans 12 residues. Trimming removed 0 bases at V and 6 bases at J, with 3 bases between.

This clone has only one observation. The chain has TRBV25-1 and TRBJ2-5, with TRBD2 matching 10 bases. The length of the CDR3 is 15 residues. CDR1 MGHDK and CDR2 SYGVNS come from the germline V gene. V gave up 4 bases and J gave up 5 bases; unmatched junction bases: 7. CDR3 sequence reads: CASSGASGRMETQYF. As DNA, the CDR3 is TGTGCCAGCAGTGGGGCTAGCGGGAGAATGGAGACCCAGTACTTC.

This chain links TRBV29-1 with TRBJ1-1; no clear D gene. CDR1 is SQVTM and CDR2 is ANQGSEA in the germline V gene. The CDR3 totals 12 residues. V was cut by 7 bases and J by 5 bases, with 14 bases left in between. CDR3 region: CSAETAGTEAFF. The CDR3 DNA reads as TGCAGCGCAGAAACAGCGGGAACTGAAGCTTTCTTT. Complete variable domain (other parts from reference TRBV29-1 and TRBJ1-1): SAVISQKPSRDICQRGTSLTIQCQVDSQVTMMFWYRQQPGQSLTLIATANQGSEATYESGFVIDKFPISRPNLTFSTLTVSNMSPEDSSIYLCSAETAGTEAFFGQGTRLTVV.

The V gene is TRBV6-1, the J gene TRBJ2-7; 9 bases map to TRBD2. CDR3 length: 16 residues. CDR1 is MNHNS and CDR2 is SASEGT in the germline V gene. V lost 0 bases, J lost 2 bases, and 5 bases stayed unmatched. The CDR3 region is CASSEARLAEAYEQYF. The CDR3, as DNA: TGTGCCAGCAGTGAAGCGCGACTAGCGGAGGCCTACGAGCAGTACTTC.